The 27 T cell receptor beta chains in this list originate from one sample, sequenced in a study of blood T cells in healthy people across ages. Using a J-beta primer mix together with a sample-barcoded 5' primer, a second PCR was run for roughly 7 to 11 cycles. In TCRdb, the 5' RACE reads were re-called with MiXCR into one record per CDR3 protein. The data contain about 1.7 million distinct CDR3 sequences, 28% of them seen just once; the ten biggest clones take up less than 9.5%. The material sequenced was blood. The receptors originated from a woman aged 25 to 39 in good health.

This clonotype has a count of ten or more. V is TRBV5-1 and J is TRBJ2-3, with 8 positions matching TRBD1. Trimming at V came to 7 bases and at J to 3 bases, leaving 7 bases not matched to a gene. CDR1 is SGHRS and CDR2 is YFSETQ in the germline V gene. The CDR3 contains 14 residues. CDR3 residues: CASRKQGVTDTQYF. The CDR3 DNA sequence: TGCGCCAGCCGGAAACAGGGGGTAACAGATACGCAGTATTTT.

The rearrangement links TRBV7-2 to TRBJ2-1; possible D gene TRBD1, 5 bases. The CDR3 sequence is 16 residues long. With 1 base removed from V and 0 bases from J, the gap between germline ends came to 10 bases. CDR1 SGHTA and CDR2 FQGNSA come from the germline V gene. CDR3 loop: CASSLVGLSSYNEQFF. CDR3 nucleotide sequence: TGTGCCAGCAGCTTAGTGGGGCTAAGCTCCTACAATGAGCAGTTCTTC.

In this sample, this clonotype turned up many times. V usage is TRBV10-3 and J usage is TRBJ2-5; D may be TRBD1 (5 bases). Between the trimmed V and J ends, which lost 6 bases and 5 bases, there was a span of 19 bases. This CDR3 has 15 amino acids. CDR1 and CDR2 from the germline V gene are ENHRY and SYGVKD. The CDR3 reads CAISNVQDPRETQYF. As DNA, the CDR3 is TGTGCCATCAGCAACGTACAGGACCCGCGGGAGACCCAGTACTTC.

This clonotype was observed a handful of times. The rearrangement joins TRBV10-3 to TRBJ2-3, with 8 bases lining up with TRBD2. Germline assignment: CDR1 ENHRY and CDR2 SYGVKD. The CDR3 spans 13 residues. Trimming took 2 bases from V and 6 from J; bases not matched to a gene: 1. This CDR3 is CAISEREGDTQYF. The CDR3 DNA reads as TGTGCCATCAGTGAGCGGGAGGGGGATACGCAGTATTTT.

The chain couples TRBV12-5 to TRBJ2-4; 7 positions match TRBD1. The J call is uncertain, as TRBJ2-5 better fits the DNA end. Germline values: CDR1 LGHNT, CDR2 FRNRAP. CDR3 length: 15 residues. The CDR3 nucleotides read TGTGCTAGTGGTTCGGTCCCGACAGGGACGGAGACCCAGTACTTC. Translating gives CASGSVPTGTETQYF.

This clonotype appeared once. J is TRBJ2-1 and V is TRBV14, with D uncertain. V dropped 1 base and J dropped 4 bases, with 11 bases sitting between them. CDR3 length: 15 amino acids. The germline V gene encodes CDR1 SGHDN and CDR2 FVKESK. The DNA of the CDR3 is TGTGCCAGCAGCCAAGGGCAGCAGAAATACAATGAGCAGTTCTTC. Residues: CASSQGQQKYNEQFF.

This chain connects TRBV20-1 to TRBJ2-5; 14 bases align to TRBD2. V shed 0 bases and J 10 bases; nucleotides not matched to a gene: 4. CDR3 length: 14 residues. The V gene's germline CDR1 is DFQATT and CDR2 SNEGSKA (reference sequence). The CDR3 coding sequence is TGCAGTGCTAGAGATCGGGGGACTAGCGGGGGCCAGTACTTC. Protein: CSARDRGTSGGQYF.

J is TRBJ1-2 and V is TRBV10-3; D is perhaps TRBD1 (5 bases). Germline loops: CDR1 ENHRY, CDR2 SYGVKD. This CDR3 is built from 14 residues. V was trimmed by 2 bases and J by 4 bases, leaving 11 bases between them. The CDR3 DNA reads as TGTGCCATCAGTGAGCAAGGACAATTCTATGGCTACACCTTC. Translated, it gives CAISEQGQFYGYTF.

The chain couples TRBV7-8 to TRBJ2-4; TRBD2 matches 11 bases. The CDR3 has 20 residues. J lost 1 base, V lost 1 base, and 12 bases had no gene match. Germline assignment: CDR1 SGHVS and CDR2 FQNEAQ. The CDR3 region is CASSLVELAGVKWAKNIQYF. The CDR3 DNA reads as TGTGCCAGCAGCTTAGTGGAACTAGCGGGAGTAAAGTGGGCCAAAAACATTCAGTACTTC.

For the CDR3, the DNA is TGCAGTGCCGGGACAGTACCTAATCAGCCCCAGCATTTT. This codes for CSAGTVPNQPQHF. V usage is TRBV20-1 and J usage is TRBJ1-5; 7 positions agree with TRBD1. J was trimmed by 4 bases and V by 6 bases; bases with no gene match: 6. The CDR3 is 13 amino acids. Germline V lookup: CDR1 DFQATT, CDR2 SNEGSKA (reference sequence).

Turning to this clonotype: The CDR3 does not end in the conserved phenylalanine or tryptophan, so this is likely a read error. The J gene is TRBJ2-7, the V gene TRBV12-3 or TRBV12-4, with TRBD2 matching over 9 bases. The CDR3 covers 14 residues. V shed 7 bases and J 9 bases; nucleotides not matched to a gene: 13. Here the CDR3 reads CASTVAGVTDTQYL. Here the CDR3 DNA reads TGTGCCAGCACCGTAGCGGGAGTGACAGATACGCAGTACCTC.

For this clonotype: A read error may explain this, as a much larger clone is one base away. The chain has TRBV6-5 and TRBJ2-4, with a tentative D call TRBD1 (6 bases). Germline V gene lookup returns CDR1 MNHEY and CDR2 SVGAGI. This CDR3 contains 13 residues. The DNA of the CDR3 is TGTGCCAGCAGCCAGGGGTTCAAAAACATTCGGTACTTC. Protein sequence: CASSQGFKNIRYF.

The sample holds a few counts of this clonotype. The chain employs TRBV29-1 and TRBJ1-4; 7 bases are shared with TRBD1. Germline loops: CDR1 SQVTM, CDR2 ANQGSEA. This CDR3 has 16 amino acids. J gave up 8 bases and V 2 bases, and 14 bases lay outside the gene matches. CDR3 nucleotides: TGCAGCGTTGAATCGCGCGTCACCCAGGGGGGGGAAAAACTGTTTTTT. It encodes CSVESRVTQGGEKLFF.

J is TRBJ2-3 and V is TRBV5-1, with 10 positions matching TRBD2. This CDR3 is 16 amino acids long. The germline V gene has CDR1 SGHRS and CDR2 YFSETQ. The V and J ends lost 1 base and 0 bases, in that order; junction bases with no gene match: 2. The CDR3 DNA follows: TGCGCCAGCAGCTTGCCTAGCGGGAGAAGCACAGATACGCAGTATTTT. Amino acid sequence: CASSLPSGRSTDTQYF.

The gene calls are TRBV5-1 and TRBJ2-1; the D is unclear. Trimming removed 0 bases from V and 6 bases from J, with 13 bases in between. CDR1 and CDR2 (germline): SGHRS, YFSETQ. The CDR3 is made up of 15 amino acids. In DNA, the CDR3 is TGCGCCAGCAGCTTGGTGGCAGCCAGCCGCAATGAGCAGTTCTTC. Translation: CASSLVAASRNEQFF.

This clonotype was counted ten times or more. The chain's CDR3 is CASSDSRDSSYEQYF. Written as DNA, the CDR3 is TGCGCCAGCAGTGATTCCCGGGACAGTTCATACGAGCAGTACTTC. The chain couples TRBV10-1 to TRBJ2-7, with 7 bases matching TRBD1. The germline gives CDR1 WNHNN, CDR2 SYGVQD (reference sequence). The CDR3 totals 15 residues. The V and J ends lost 3 bases and 4 bases, in that order; junction bases with no gene match: 9.

The chain employs TRBV6-2 or TRBV6-3 and TRBJ2-1; either TRBD1 or TRBD2 may fit D (5 bases each). Germline-derived CDR1 and CDR2 are MNHEY and SVGEGT. The V and J ends lost 0 bases and 6 bases respectively, with 9 bases between them. CDR3 length: 14 amino acids. Here the CDR3 reads CASSYSGRCNEQFF. CDR3 DNA: TGTGCCAGCAGTTACTCGGGACGCTGCAATGAGCAGTTCTTC.

This sequence joins TRBV13 and TRBJ2-1, with D possibly being TRBD2 (6 bases). Per germline, CDR1 PRHDT and CDR2 FYEKMQ (reference sequence). There are 18 residues in the CDR3. V dropped 4 bases and J dropped 2 bases, with 21 bases sitting between them. The CDR3 DNA follows: TGTGCCAGCAGCTCCCGAATTGAGCCGGGGGAGCCCTACAATGAGCAGTTCTTC. Protein: CASSSRIEPGEPYNEQFF.

This chain links TRBV5-5 with TRBJ1-2; 7 bases map to TRBD1. With V trimmed by 4 bases and J by 0 bases, 6 bases remained unmatched. The CDR3 has 15 residues. The germline CDR1 and CDR2 sequences are SGHKS and YYEKEE (reference sequence). The CDR3, as DNA: TGTGCCAGCAGCATACAGACAGGGACTAACTATGGCTACACCTTC. This gives the protein CASSIQTGTNYGYTF. The variable domain in full, completed from reference TRBV5-5 and TRBJ1-2, reads DAGVTQSPTHLIKTRGQQVTLRCSPISGHKSVSWYQQVLGQGPQFIFQYYEKEERGRGNFPDRFSARQFPNYSSELNVNALLLGDSALYLCASSIQTGTNYGYTFGSGTRLTVV.

The chain carries TRBV20-1 and TRBJ1-1, with D unresolved. CDR3 size: 14 residues. From germline, CDR1 is DFQATT and CDR2 SNEGSKA (reference sequence). The ends were cut back, 0 bases at V and 4 bases at J, with 12 bases in the middle. The CDR3 reads CSARDLSRSTEAFF. The CDR3 region has the DNA TGCAGTGCTAGAGATCTGTCCAGGTCCACTGAAGCTTTCTTT.

V gene TRBV20-1 combines with J gene TRBJ1-1; a possible D gene is TRBD1 (6 bases). Germline V lookup: CDR1 DFQATT, CDR2 SNEGSKA (reference sequence). CDR3 length: 12 amino acids. The V gene lost 6 bases and the J gene lost 4 bases, with 12 bases spanning the gap. CDR3 bases: TGCAGTGCGTCGACAGGAAGCACTGAAGCTTTCTTT. This encodes CSASTGSTEAFF.

The sample holds a few counts of this clonotype. This rearrangement joins TRBV3-1 to TRBJ2-1; D is unresolved. Germline V gene sequence: CDR1 LGHDT, CDR2 YNNKEL (reference sequence). This CDR3 has 15 amino acids. Trimming took 5 bases from V and 4 from J, leaving 15 bases between them. CDR3 coding DNA: TGTGCCAGCAGCAACGTAGTAGACCTTTACAATGAGCAGTTCTTC. Translation gives CASSNVVDLYNEQFF.

The V and J genes are TRBV29-1 and TRBJ1-3; D is unclear. CDR1 is SQVTM and CDR2 is ANQGSEA in the germline V gene. The V end lost 8 bases, the J end lost 1 base, and 9 bases lay between the germline ends. This CDR3 is 12 amino acids long. The CDR3 DNA reads as TGCAGCCATCCTGGGTCTGGAAACACCATATATTTT. Its translation is CSHPGSGNTIYF.

This clonotype was seen many times. This sequence joins TRBV20-1 and TRBJ2-1, with TRBD2 as a possible D gene (6 bases). Trimming stripped 4 bases from V and 7 bases from J, with 14 bases between. The CDR3 extends over 13 amino acids. CDR1 DFQATT and CDR2 SNEGSKA come from the germline V gene (reference sequence). The CDR3, as DNA: TGCAGTGCTAAGGAGAGCGGGCAAAATGAGCAGTTCTTC. Protein sequence: CSAKESGQNEQFF.

This clonotype was observed a few times. This chain links TRBV6-4 with TRBJ2-1; TRBD2 is a possible D gene (6 bases). Trimming took off 3 bases at V and 15 bases at J, with 21 bases between the two ends. CDR1 and CDR2 (germline): MRHNA, SNTAGT. The CDR3 totals 14 residues. CDR3 protein: CASSEKRLVGAGFF. For the CDR3, the DNA is TGTGCCAGCAGTGAAAAAAGACTAGTGGGAGCGGGGTTCTTC.

This clonotype was observed a few times. This rearrangement joins TRBV3-1 to TRBJ1-1; D unclear. Germline V gene sequence: CDR1 LGHDT, CDR2 YNNKEL (reference sequence). This CDR3 region has 15 residues. The V end was cut by 1 base, the J end by 0 bases, with 9 bases between. The CDR3 coding sequence is TGTGCCAGCAGCCAAGTGGTAGCCCTGAACACTGAAGCTTTCTTT. Translating it yields CASSQVVALNTEAFF.

J is TRBJ1-5 and V is TRBV7-9; 7 positions agree with TRBD1. CDR1 is SEHNR and CDR2 is FQNEAQ in the germline V gene (reference sequence). J was trimmed by 1 base and V by 6 bases; bases with no gene match: 6. The CDR3 sequence is 15 residues long. In DNA form, the CDR3 reads TGTGCCAGCAGTCCCACAGGGGTCAGCAATCAGCCCCAGCATTTT. Translating gives CASSPTGVSNQPQHF.